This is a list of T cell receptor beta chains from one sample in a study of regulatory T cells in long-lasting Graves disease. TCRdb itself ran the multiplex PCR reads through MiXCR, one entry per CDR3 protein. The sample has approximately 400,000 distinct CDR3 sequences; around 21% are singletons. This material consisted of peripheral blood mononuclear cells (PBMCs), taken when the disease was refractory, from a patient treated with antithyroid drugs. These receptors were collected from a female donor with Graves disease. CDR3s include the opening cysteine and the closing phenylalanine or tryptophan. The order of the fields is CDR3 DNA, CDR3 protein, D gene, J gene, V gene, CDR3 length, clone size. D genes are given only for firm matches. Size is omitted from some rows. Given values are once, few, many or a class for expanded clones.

CDR3nt: TGTGCCAGCAGGCCGGGACTAGCCTCCTACGAGCAGTACTTC; CDR3aa: CASRPGLASYEQYF; d_gene: TRBD2; j_gene: TRBJ2-7; v_gene: TRBV6-1; len: 14; abundance: -
CDR3nt: TGCGCCAGCAGCTTGGGCGGCCAGGCGGGCACTGAAGCTTTCTTT; CDR3aa: CASSLGGQAGTEAFF; d_gene: -; j_gene: TRBJ1-1; v_gene: TRBV5-1; len: 15; abundance: -
CDR3nt: TGTGCCAGCAGCTCCCGAGGAGTTTTGCTACAACGGCCCTACGAGCAGTACTTC; CDR3aa: CASSSRGVLLQRPYEQYF; d_gene: -; j_gene: TRBJ2-7; v_gene: TRBV11-2; len: 18; abundance: many
CDR3nt: TGTGCCAGCAGTCCGGGGGGCTCTAGCACAGATACGCAGTATTTT; CDR3aa: CASSPGGSSTDTQYF; d_gene: -; j_gene: TRBJ2-3; v_gene: TRBV12-3/TRBV12-4; len: 15; abundance: few
CDR3nt: TGTGCCAGCAGCCGTAACAGCAATCAGCCCCAGCATTTT; CDR3aa: CASSRNSNQPQHF; d_gene: -; j_gene: TRBJ1-5; v_gene: TRBV27; len: 13; abundance: -
CDR3nt: TGTGCCAGCACCGTACAGAACTATGGCTACACCTTC; CDR3aa: CASTVQNYGYTF; d_gene: -; j_gene: TRBJ1-2; v_gene: TRBV12-3/TRBV12-4; len: 12; abundance: few
CDR3nt: TGTGCCAGCAGTGAGGGCCGGACTTACCGAGGCGAGCAGTACTTC; CDR3aa: CASSEGRTYRGEQYF; d_gene: -; j_gene: TRBJ2-7; v_gene: TRBV2; len: 15; abundance: many
CDR3nt: TGTGCCATCAGTAATATGACCGGGGAGCTGTTTTTT; CDR3aa: CAISNMTGELFF; d_gene: -; j_gene: TRBJ2-2; v_gene: TRBV10-3; len: 12; abundance: -
CDR3nt: TGTGCCAGCACCGTACCCTCGGAGACCCAGTACTTC; CDR3aa: CASTVPSETQYF; d_gene: -; j_gene: TRBJ2-5; v_gene: TRBV7-2; len: 12; abundance: -
CDR3nt: TGCAGCGTAGAAGACGGCACCAATCAGCCCCAGCATTTT; CDR3aa: CSVEDGTNQPQHF; d_gene: -; j_gene: TRBJ1-5; v_gene: TRBV29-1; len: 13; abundance: -
CDR3nt: TGTGCCAGCAGCACAGGGGCGTACTATGGCTACACCTTC; CDR3aa: CASSTGAYYGYTF; d_gene: TRBD1; j_gene: TRBJ1-2; v_gene: TRBV7-2; len: 13; abundance: -
CDR3nt: TGTGCCAGCAGCCAACCGACTAGCGGGACACAAGAGACCCAGTACTTC; CDR3aa: CASSQPTSGTQETQYF; d_gene: -; j_gene: TRBJ2-5; v_gene: TRBV3-2; len: 16; abundance: few
CDR3nt: TGCAGCGGGACAGGGGAGTATGGCTACACCTTC; CDR3aa: CSGTGEYGYTF; d_gene: TRBD1; j_gene: TRBJ1-2; v_gene: TRBV29-1; len: 11; abundance: -
CDR3nt: TGTGCCAGCGACCGGTTAGGTCAGCCCCAGCATTTT; CDR3aa: CASDRLGQPQHF; d_gene: -; j_gene: TRBJ1-5; v_gene: TRBV28; len: 12; abundance: -
CDR3nt: TGTGCCAGCAGCTTAGACTTCTCTGGCTACACCTTC; CDR3aa: CASSLDFSGYTF; d_gene: -; j_gene: TRBJ1-2; v_gene: TRBV7-9; len: 12; abundance: -
CDR3nt: TGTGCCAGCAGTTCCATACCGGGACAGGGCCCCTACGAGCAGTACTTC; CDR3aa: CASSSIPGQGPYEQYF; d_gene: TRBD1; j_gene: TRBJ2-7; v_gene: TRBV6-5; len: 16; abundance: few
CDR3nt: TGTGCCTGGAGTCCTGAGGGACTAGCTTGGGAGACCCAGTACTTC; CDR3aa: CAWSPEGLAWETQYF; d_gene: TRBD2; j_gene: TRBJ2-5; v_gene: TRBV30; len: 15; abundance: many
CDR3nt: TGTGCCAGTAGTAGTGCCTCGGCCTTCTCCTACGAGCAGTACTTC; CDR3aa: CASSSASAFSYEQYF; d_gene: -; j_gene: TRBJ2-7; v_gene: TRBV19; len: 15; abundance: few
CDR3nt: TGTGCCAGCACGACAGGGGGCGAGCAGTACTTC; CDR3aa: CASTTGGEQYF; d_gene: TRBD1; j_gene: TRBJ2-7; v_gene: TRBV12-3/TRBV12-4; len: 11; abundance: many
CDR3nt: TGTGCCAGCAGGAACTGGGGGCAGGGTGGTATAGAGACCCAGTACTTC; CDR3aa: CASRNWGQGGIETQYF; d_gene: -; j_gene: TRBJ2-5; v_gene: TRBV2; len: 16; abundance: many
CDR3nt: TGTGCCACTTGGCCTGGGGACAAACCCTACGAGCAGTACTTC; CDR3aa: CATWPGDKPYEQYF; d_gene: -; j_gene: TRBJ2-7; v_gene: TRBV6-1; len: 14; abundance: -
CDR3nt: TGTGCCAGCAGCCAGACAGGCCACGGGGATAGCAATCAGCCCCAGCATTTT; CDR3aa: CASSQTGHGDSNQPQHF; d_gene: -; j_gene: TRBJ1-5; v_gene: TRBV7-2; len: 17; abundance: -
CDR3nt: TGTGCCTGGAGACAGGGGCACAGCAATCAGCCCCAGCATTTT; CDR3aa: CAWRQGHSNQPQHF; d_gene: TRBD1; j_gene: TRBJ1-5; v_gene: TRBV30; len: 14; abundance: few
CDR3nt: TGTGCCAGCAGCTTAAGTACTATCCCTGAAGCTTTCTTT; CDR3aa: CASSLSTIPEAFF; d_gene: -; j_gene: TRBJ1-1; v_gene: TRBV7-2; len: 13; abundance: many
CDR3nt: TGCGCCAGCAGCTTGGATTTAGGGGTCGGCGGAAACACCATATATTTT; CDR3aa: CASSLDLGVGGNTIYF; d_gene: -; j_gene: TRBJ1-3; v_gene: TRBV5-1; len: 16; abundance: -
CDR3nt: TGCAGTGCCCCAGCGGGAGTTGAGCAGTACTTC; CDR3aa: CSAPAGVEQYF; d_gene: TRBD2; j_gene: TRBJ2-7; v_gene: TRBV20-1; len: 11; abundance: -
CDR3nt: TGTGCCAGCAGTTGGACAGGGAACTCCTACGAGCAGTACTTC; CDR3aa: CASSWTGNSYEQYF; d_gene: TRBD1; j_gene: TRBJ2-7; v_gene: TRBV6-5; len: 14; abundance: -
CDR3nt: TGTGCCAGCAGTTTAGTCCTAGCGGGAGTGGGCACAGATACGCAGTATTTT; CDR3aa: CASSLVLAGVGTDTQYF; d_gene: TRBD2; j_gene: TRBJ2-3; v_gene: TRBV28; len: 17; abundance: once
CDR3nt: TGTGCCAGCAGTCCCCGGACGGAGAGAAATAGCAATCAGCCCCAGCATTTT; CDR3aa: CASSPRTERNSNQPQHF; d_gene: -; j_gene: TRBJ1-5; v_gene: TRBV27; len: 17; abundance: many
CDR3nt: TGTGCCAGCAGTCCTACAGGGTCCTCTGGAAACACCATATATTTT; CDR3aa: CASSPTGSSGNTIYF; d_gene: -; j_gene: TRBJ1-3; v_gene: TRBV6-1; len: 15; abundance: many
CDR3nt: TGCAGCGTAACCGGGACAGACTCCTACGAGCAGTACTTC; CDR3aa: CSVTGTDSYEQYF; d_gene: TRBD1; j_gene: TRBJ2-7; v_gene: TRBV29-1; len: 13; abundance: -
CDR3nt: TGTGCCAGCAGTTTACTGCCTAACACTGAAGCTTTCTTT; CDR3aa: CASSLLPNTEAFF; d_gene: -; j_gene: TRBJ1-1; v_gene: TRBV12-3/TRBV12-4; len: 13; abundance: -
CDR3nt: TGTGCCAGCAGCACCCCAACCGATCGCACAGATACGCAGTATTTT; CDR3aa: CASSTPTDRTDTQYF; d_gene: -; j_gene: TRBJ2-3; v_gene: TRBV7-9; len: 15; abundance: few
CDR3nt: TGTGCCTGGAGTTTTGGGGCCCTTAATGAAAAACTGTTTTTT; CDR3aa: CAWSFGALNEKLFF; d_gene: -; j_gene: TRBJ1-4; v_gene: TRBV30; len: 14; abundance: many
CDR3nt: TGTGCCAGCAGTTTGTGGGGAAATCAGGGAGAGACCGGGGAGCTGTTTTTT; CDR3aa: CASSLWGNQGETGELFF; d_gene: -; j_gene: TRBJ2-2; v_gene: TRBV28; len: 17; abundance: few
CDR3nt: TGTGCCAGCAGTTACCCCGGACTAGCGGGACTCTCCTACGAGCAGTACTTC; CDR3aa: CASSYPGLAGLSYEQYF; d_gene: TRBD2; j_gene: TRBJ2-7; v_gene: TRBV6-5; len: 17; abundance: -
CDR3nt: TGTGCCAGCTCACAAACGGCAGGACCCAATCAGCCCCAGCATTTT; CDR3aa: CASSQTAGPNQPQHF; d_gene: -; j_gene: TRBJ1-5; v_gene: TRBV18; len: 15; abundance: few
CDR3nt: TGTGCCAGCAGTTTAGGGACTAGCGCAAACGAGCAGTACTTC; CDR3aa: CASSLGTSANEQYF; d_gene: TRBD2; j_gene: TRBJ2-7; v_gene: TRBV27; len: 14; abundance: few
CDR3nt: TGCAGTGCTAGAGACCCTAATTCAGGGGCGAGAAACTATGGCTACACCTTC; CDR3aa: CSARDPNSGARNYGYTF; d_gene: -; j_gene: TRBJ1-2; v_gene: TRBV20-1; len: 17; abundance: -
CDR3nt: TGTGCCAGCATTCATAAGCGGGGGGCTTCGTATGGCTACACCTTC; CDR3aa: CASIHKRGASYGYTF; d_gene: -; j_gene: TRBJ1-2; v_gene: TRBV28; len: 15; abundance: many
CDR3nt: TGCAGTGCTAGAGAATTTCAGGGGGCGATTGGGTATGAGCAGTTCTTC; CDR3aa: CSAREFQGAIGYEQFF; d_gene: TRBD1; j_gene: TRBJ2-1; v_gene: TRBV20-1; len: 16; abundance: -
CDR3nt: TGTGCCAGCAGTGAATTGGTAGCGGGAGACGAGCAGTACTTC; CDR3aa: CASSELVAGDEQYF; d_gene: TRBD2; j_gene: TRBJ2-7; v_gene: TRBV2; len: 14; abundance: many
CDR3nt: TGTGCCAGCTCCACCGGGACAGGGTTCGAGCAGTACTTC; CDR3aa: CASSTGTGFEQYF; d_gene: TRBD1; j_gene: TRBJ2-7; v_gene: TRBV18; len: 13; abundance: -
CDR3nt: TGCGCCAGCAGCCAAGATTACCGGACCATATATTTT; CDR3aa: CASSQDYRTIYF; d_gene: -; j_gene: TRBJ1-3; v_gene: TRBV7-8; len: 12; abundance: -
CDR3nt: TGTGCCAGCACCCATCTCCCGGACAGGGGACACGAGCAGTACTTC; CDR3aa: CASTHLPDRGHEQYF; d_gene: TRBD1; j_gene: TRBJ2-7; v_gene: TRBV11-2; len: 15; abundance: many
CDR3nt: TGTGCCAGCAGCCAAATGACAGGCCTTGCCTATGGCTACACCTTC; CDR3aa: CASSQMTGLAYGYTF; d_gene: -; j_gene: TRBJ1-2; v_gene: TRBV3-1; len: 15; abundance: many
CDR3nt: TGTGCCAGCAGACGTGGGAGGGACATTCAGTACTTC; CDR3aa: CASRRGRDIQYF; d_gene: TRBD2; j_gene: TRBJ2-4; v_gene: TRBV12-3/TRBV12-4; len: 12; abundance: -
CDR3nt: TGTGCCAGCAGCCAAGCCGGGGACATCACCTCCTACGAGCAGTACTTC; CDR3aa: CASSQAGDITSYEQYF; d_gene: -; j_gene: TRBJ2-7; v_gene: TRBV3-1; len: 16; abundance: many
CDR3nt: TGTGCCAGCAGTCCCCGCCGACTAGCTGCGGAGACCCAGTACTTC; CDR3aa: CASSPRRLAAETQYF; d_gene: TRBD2; j_gene: TRBJ2-5; v_gene: TRBV12-3/TRBV12-4; len: 15; abundance: many
CDR3nt: TGTGCCAGCGCCATGGAGGGGGGCCGAGATATGGGCACCGGGGAGCTGTTTTTT; CDR3aa: CASAMEGGRDMGTGELFF; d_gene: -; j_gene: TRBJ2-2; v_gene: TRBV25-1; len: 18; abundance: -
CDR3nt: TGTGCCAGCAGCCAAAACCAAGAGACCCAGTACTTC; CDR3aa: CASSQNQETQYF; d_gene: -; j_gene: TRBJ2-5; v_gene: TRBV3-1; len: 12; abundance: many
CDR3nt: TGCGCCAGCAGCTCTCCGGGACAGGGACTACGCGAGCAGTACTTC; CDR3aa: CASSSPGQGLREQYF; d_gene: TRBD1; j_gene: TRBJ2-7; v_gene: TRBV5-1; len: 15; abundance: -
CDR3nt: TGTGCCAGCAGGACCGGGACTAAATCCGGGGAGCTGTTTTTT; CDR3aa: CASRTGTKSGELFF; d_gene: TRBD2; j_gene: TRBJ2-2; v_gene: TRBV3-1; len: 14; abundance: -
CDR3nt: TGTGCCACCAGTGATCCGGGAGGGCCTAAAACCGGGGAGCTGTTTTTT; CDR3aa: CATSDPGGPKTGELFF; d_gene: TRBD2; j_gene: TRBJ2-2; v_gene: TRBV24-1; len: 16; abundance: -
CDR3nt: TGTGCCAGCACCGTCACAGGGGGGAGCTCCTACGAGCAGTACTTC; CDR3aa: CASTVTGGSSYEQYF; d_gene: TRBD1; j_gene: TRBJ2-7; v_gene: TRBV28; len: 15; abundance: many